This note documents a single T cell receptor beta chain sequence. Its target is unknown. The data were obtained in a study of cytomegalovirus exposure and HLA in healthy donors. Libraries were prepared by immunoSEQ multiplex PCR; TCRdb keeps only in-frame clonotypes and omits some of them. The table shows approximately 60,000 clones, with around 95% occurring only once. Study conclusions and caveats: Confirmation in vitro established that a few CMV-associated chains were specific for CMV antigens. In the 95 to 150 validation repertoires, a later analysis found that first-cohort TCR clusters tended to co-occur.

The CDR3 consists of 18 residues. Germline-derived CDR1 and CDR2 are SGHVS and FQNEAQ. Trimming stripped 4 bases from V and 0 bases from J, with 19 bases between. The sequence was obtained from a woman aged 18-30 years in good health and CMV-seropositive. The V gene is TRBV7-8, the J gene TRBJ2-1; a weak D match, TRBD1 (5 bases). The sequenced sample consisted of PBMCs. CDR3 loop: CASSSTATARSSYNEQFF. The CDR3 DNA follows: TGTGCCAGCAGCTCTACCGCGACAGCCCGGAGCTCCTACAATGAGCAGTTCTTC.